The next 20 T cell receptor beta chains were all read from a single sample in a study of CD8+ T cells in alopecia areata. Once RNA had been extracted, it was reverse transcribed into cDNA to act as the sequencing template. Assay used: immunoSEQ multiplex PCR; TCRdb lists only in-frame clones, some missing. The sample has about 140,000 clones; roughly 80% are singletons. The treatment was: oral pan-JAK inhibitor, 5-10 mg twice daily. This material consisted of CD8+ T cells sorted from blood, taken at week 4, from a patient treated with tofacitinib. These receptors all stem from a human donor with alopecia areata.

This chain connects TRBV29-1 to TRBJ1-2; TRBD1 matches 7 bases. This CDR3 is built from 14 residues. The V and J ends lost 3 bases and 3 bases, in that order; junction bases with no gene match: 7. Germline lookup yields CDR1 SQVTM and CDR2 ANQGSEA. The DNA for the CDR3 is TGCAGCGTTGAGGGCGACAGGGAAGACTATGGCTACACCTTC. Translation gives CSVEGDREDYGYTF.

The chain carries TRBV6-5 and TRBJ2-7, with 7 bases aligning to TRBD1. The trim removed 5 bases at V and 6 bases at J, leaving 13 bases unmatched. Per germline, CDR1 MNHEY and CDR2 SVGAGI. The CDR3 has 15 amino acids. The CDR3 here is CASSPLVGGFGEQYF. The CDR3 DNA sequence: TGTGCCAGCAGTCCCCTGGTAGGGGGCTTTGGCGAGCAGTACTTC.

V gene TRBV30 combines with J gene TRBJ2-7; tentatively, D is TRBD2 (5 bases). Germline V gene lookup returns CDR1 GTSNPN and CDR2 SVGIG (reference sequence). Trimming shortened V by 0 bases and J by 2 bases, and 8 bases separated the two germline ends. The CDR3 is made up of 13 amino acids. The CDR3 region has the DNA TGTGCCTGGAGTGTGGACTCAGCCTACGAGCAGTACTTC. This codes for CAWSVDSAYEQYF.

The chain employs TRBV11-2 and TRBJ2-7; TRBD1 aligns across 9 bases. The CDR3 has 15 residues. V lost 5 bases and J lost 2; bases outside the gene matches: 7. Germline CDR1 SGHAT, CDR2 FQNNGV. The DNA of the CDR3 is TGTGCCAGCAGCCCTCTGACAGGGGGAACCTACGAGCAGTACTTC. Translating it yields CASSPLTGGTYEQYF.

This clone has just one count. The V and J genes are TRBV30 and TRBJ2-7, with D perhaps matching TRBD1 (6 bases). Deletions cut 2 bases from V and 3 bases from J, with 11 bases between. This CDR3 comprises 13 residues. In germline, CDR1 is GTSNPN, CDR2 SVGIG (reference sequence). The CDR3 reads CAWSWGRIYEQYF. CDR3 sequence (DNA): TGTGCCTGGAGTTGGGGGCGGATCTACGAGCAGTACTTC.

This chain connects TRBV6-6 to TRBJ2-7, with TRBD1 as a possible D gene (5 bases). Germline loops: CDR1 MNHNY, CDR2 SVGAGI (reference sequence). The CDR3 totals 15 residues. Trimming removed 0 bases at V and 0 bases at J, with 9 bases between. The DNA for the CDR3 is TGTGCCAGCAGTTACTCACAGGAGAGCTCCTACGAGCAGTACTTC. Residues: CASSYSQESSYEQYF.

Only one count was recorded for this clone. The V and J genes are TRBV6-6 and TRBJ1-6, with D maybe TRBD1 (5 bases). Trimming left V 6 bases short and J 10 bases short, with 16 bases between. Germline V gene sequence: CDR1 MNHNY, CDR2 SVGAGI (reference sequence). The CDR3 has 14 residues. The DNA of the CDR3 is TGTGCCAGCAGCCCGAGCGACAGTCGCTCACCCCTCCACTTT. Translation: CASSPSDSRSPLHF.

V and J are TRBV27 and TRBJ2-3, with D possibly matching TRBD1 (6 bases). V was trimmed by 4 bases and J by 1 base, leaving 12 bases between them. The CDR3 contains 15 residues. The germline gives CDR1 MNHEY, CDR2 SMNVEV (reference sequence). CDR3 DNA: TGTGCCAGCAGTTCCATCGACAGGCGCACAGATACGCAGTATTTT. Amino acid sequence: CASSSIDRRTDTQYF.

The chain uses TRBV9 and TRBJ2-3; TRBD1 matches 7 bases. Germline values: CDR1 SGDLS, CDR2 YYNGEE. There are 15 residues in the CDR3. V lost 3 bases, J lost 0 bases, and 4 bases stayed unmatched. The CDR3 DNA reads TGTGCCAGCAGCGCGGACAGGTCGAGCACAGATACGCAGTATTTT. The encoded protein is CASSADRSSTDTQYF.

The rearrangement uses TRBV6-5 and TRBJ2-1; possibly TRBD1 for D (7 bases). Germline V gene sequence: CDR1 MNHEY, CDR2 SVGAGI. The CDR3 is 15 residues long. The ends were cut back, 2 bases at V and 7 bases at J, with 15 bases in the middle. The CDR3 protein is CASSYGGGGGNEQFF. CDR3 nucleotide sequence: TGTGCCAGCAGTTACGGAGGGGGCGGAGGAAATGAGCAGTTCTTC.

V and J are TRBV6-1 and TRBJ2-7, with D uncertain. V lost 4 bases, J lost 4 bases, and 14 bases lay in between. Germline CDR1 reads MNHNS; CDR2 reads SASEGT. This CDR3 comprises 14 residues. The CDR3, as DNA: TGTGCCAGCAGTGCCCCCGAGGTCCCTTACGAGCAGTACTTC. Encoded protein: CASSAPEVPYEQYF.

The chain has TRBV29-1 and TRBJ2-7; D is perhaps TRBD1 (5 bases). The V gene's germline CDR1 is SQVTM and CDR2 ANQGSEA. The CDR3 runs to 11 residues. V was cut by 5 bases and J by 6 bases, with 11 bases left in between. The CDR3 DNA follows: TGCAGCGTTTACAGGCTAGGCGAGCAGTACTTC. Protein product: CSVYRLGEQYF.

The V and J genes are TRBV13 and TRBJ2-6; D ambiguous. The germline V and J ends were trimmed by 0 bases and 0 bases, with 3 bases remaining between them. CDR1 and CDR2 from the germline V gene are PRHDT and FYEKMQ (reference sequence). This CDR3 is 15 amino acids long. The CDR3, as DNA: TGTGCCAGCAGCTTAGGAGGCTCTGGGGCCAACGTCCTGACTTTC. This encodes CASSLGGSGANVLTF.

The chain uses TRBV19 and TRBJ2-7; 9 nucleotides align to TRBD1. This CDR3 region has 14 residues. The germline gives CDR1 LNHDA, CDR2 SQIVND (reference sequence). J gave up 4 bases and V 3 bases, and 4 bases lay outside the gene matches. This chain's CDR3 is CASSIGTGFYEQYF. In nucleotides, the CDR3 is TGTGCCAGTAGTATCGGGACAGGGTTTTACGAGCAGTACTTC.

This clone was seen more than once but under ten times. For the CDR3, the DNA is TGCGCCAGCAGCCAAGATTTCCCTGGTAGCGCGGTGCAGTACTTC. Translated, it gives CASSQDFPGSAVQYF. The J gene is TRBJ2-7, the V gene TRBV4-3; TRBD2 is a possible D gene (5 bases). Trimming took off 0 bases at V and 9 bases at J, with 18 bases between the two ends. The CDR3 spans 15 residues. Germline V gives CDR1 LGHNA, CDR2 YSLEER.

The chain combines TRBV30 with TRBJ2-7, with D perhaps assigned TRBD1 or TRBD2 (5 bases each). CDR3 length: 11 residues. Germline V gene lookup returns CDR1 GTSNPN and CDR2 SVGIG (reference sequence). The V and J ends lost 5 bases and 7 bases respectively, with 12 bases between them. CDR3 nucleotides: TGTGCCTGGGGGGGTTTGGGTGAGCAGTACTTC. Translating gives CAWGGLGEQYF.

This sequence joins TRBV30 and TRBJ2-3, with 9 positions matching TRBD2. The CDR3 length is 15 residues. The V segment lost 4 bases and the J segment 2 bases; nucleotides outside the gene matches: 7. Germline V gene lookup returns CDR1 GTSNPN and CDR2 SVGIG (reference sequence). The CDR3: CAWTSGAVDTDTQYF. The CDR3 DNA follows: TGTGCCTGGACTAGCGGGGCCGTCGACACAGATACGCAGTATTTT.

The chain's CDR3 is CASSAVFWDRGPTSYEQYF. CDR3 sequence (DNA): TGTGCCAGCAGCGCGGTATTTTGGGACAGGGGGCCTACTTCCTACGAGCAGTACTTC. The chain links TRBV21-1 to TRBJ2-7; TRBD1, the table's D call, was not compared with the DNA. TRBV21-1 has pseudogene status. CDR3 length: 19 amino acids.

The chain carries TRBV6-5 and TRBJ2-3, with D hard to call. Trimming removed 7 bases from V and 5 bases from J, with 10 bases in between. Germline CDR1 MNHEY, CDR2 SVGAGI. This CDR3 comprises 12 residues. CDR3 amino acids: CASTSLEDTQYF. CDR3 sequence (DNA): TGTGCCAGCACCTCCCTAGAAGATACGCAGTATTTT.

This clone was picked up a small number of times. This sequence joins TRBV29-1 and TRBJ2-5, with 11 positions matching TRBD2. The end of the DNA fits TRBJ2-7 better, so the J call may be wrong. Germline V lookup: CDR1 SQVTM, CDR2 ANQGSEA. There are 15 residues in the CDR3. The CDR3 DNA follows: TGCAGCGTTGAAGTGGGACTAGCGGCCTCCTACGAGCAGTACTTC. It specifies CSVEVGLAASYEQYF.